This T cell receptor (beta chain) comes out of a study of blood T cell repertoires in COVID-19. Looking at the study overall: The cDNA or gDNA used as material had been derived from T cells, B-cell-depleted T cells, or PBMCs.

TCRdb's copy holds only in-frame clones and misses some; the assay was immunoSEQ multiplex PCR. Here the sample spans around 70,000 clones, approximately 84% being singletons. This clonotype originated in a man in his 70s with acute or convalescent COVID-19. Source material: peripheral blood.

CDR3 nucleotides: TGTGCCACCAGCAGAAATACAGGGGTATCAGAGACCCAGTACTTC. It encodes CATSRNTGVSETQYF. V is TRBV15 and J is TRBJ2-5, with 7 bases identical to TRBD1. The CDR3 runs to 15 residues. Trimming at V came to 2 bases and at J to 4 bases, leaving 7 bases not matched to a gene. Germline CDR1 LNHNV, CDR2 YYDKDF (reference sequence).